Below, 6 T cell receptor beta chains from the same sample are listed, as sequenced in a study of shared clonotypes between healthy human individuals. The repertoire was sequenced with immunoSEQ multiplex PCR; TCRdb's copy has only in-frame clones and lacks some. The data show some 1,900,000 clones, over 85% seen once. CD8 cells classed as naive were CD45RO-negative and positively selected for CCR7, excluding terminally differentiated effector memory CD45RA+ cells. Sequencing used naive CD8+ T cells sorted from blood. Receptors were obtained from a man aged 18 to 30 in good health.

The CDR3 sequence: CASSGTGLDYGYTF. CDR3 nucleotides: TGTGCCAGCAGCGGAACAGGGCTCGACTATGGCTACACCTTC. The chain joins TRBV9 to TRBJ1-2, with D perhaps TRBD1 (6 bases). CDR1 and CDR2 from the germline V gene are SGDLS and YYNGEE. V lost 3 bases and J lost 3, with 12 bases in between. This CDR3 is 14 amino acids long.

The rearrangement joins TRBV9 to TRBJ2-1, with 9 bases lining up with TRBD2. CDR3 length: 16 residues. Germline V gives CDR1 SGDLS, CDR2 YYNGEE. V was clipped by 2 bases and J by 4 bases; unmatched bases: 7. The CDR3 loop is CASSVTFSGGYNEQFF. The CDR3 nucleotides read TGTGCCAGCAGCGTTACCTTTAGCGGGGGATACAATGAGCAGTTCTTC.

This rearrangement joins TRBV6-1 to TRBJ1-1; D gene ambiguous. V lost 5 bases to trimming and J lost 4 bases, with 11 bases between them. CDR3 length: 13 amino acids. Germline CDR1 and CDR2: MNHNS and SASEGT. CDR3 region: CASSLAKGTEAFF. CDR3 nucleotide sequence: TGTGCCAGCAGTTTGGCCAAGGGCACTGAAGCTTTCTTT.

The chain uses TRBV6-1 and TRBJ1-2; D may be TRBD1 (6 bases). The ends were cut back, 6 bases at V and 6 bases at J, with 20 bases in the middle. Per germline, CDR1 MNHNS and CDR2 SASEGT. The CDR3 is made up of 15 amino acids. CDR3 bases: TGTGCCAGCAGAACCGGACAGTACCACCCTAATGGCTACACCTTC. As protein: CASRTGQYHPNGYTF.

The rearrangement joins TRBV11-2 to TRBJ2-1; 7 bases match TRBD2. Germline lookup yields CDR1 SGHAT and CDR2 FQNNGV. Losses at the gene ends were 4 bases for V and 2 bases for J; bases not matched to a gene: 8. This CDR3 comprises 16 residues. The CDR3 protein is CASSWGREVPYNEQFF. CDR3 sequence (DNA): TGTGCCAGCAGCTGGGGGAGGGAGGTCCCCTACAATGAGCAGTTCTTC.

This chain uses TRBV19 with TRBJ2-7; 10 nucleotides align to TRBD2. Trimming removed 5 bases from V and 2 bases from J; junction bases left unmatched: 6. The CDR3 consists of 15 residues. Looked up from germline, CDR1 is LNHDA and CDR2 is SQIVND (reference sequence). This CDR3 is CASSELAGSTYEQYF. The DNA of the CDR3 is TGTGCCAGTAGTGAACTAGCGGGGTCTACCTACGAGCAGTACTTC.